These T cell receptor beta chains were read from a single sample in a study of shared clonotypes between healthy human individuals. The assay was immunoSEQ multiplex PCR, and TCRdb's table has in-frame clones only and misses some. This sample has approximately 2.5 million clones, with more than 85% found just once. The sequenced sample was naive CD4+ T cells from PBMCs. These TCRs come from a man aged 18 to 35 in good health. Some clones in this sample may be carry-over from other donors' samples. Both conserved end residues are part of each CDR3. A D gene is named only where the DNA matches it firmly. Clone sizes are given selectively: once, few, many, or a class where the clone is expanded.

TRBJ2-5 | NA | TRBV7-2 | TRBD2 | CASGWGGSEETQYF | TGTGCCAGCGGGTGGGGCGGGAGTGAAGAGACCCAGTACTTC
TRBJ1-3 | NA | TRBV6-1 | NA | CASTYETGIGNTIYF | TGTGCCAGCACCTACGAAACAGGGATCGGCAACACCATATATTTT
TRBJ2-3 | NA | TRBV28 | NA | CASTLAGYTQYF | TGTGCCAGCACCCTCGCAGGGTATACGCAGTATTTT
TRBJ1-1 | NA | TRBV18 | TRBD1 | CASSPGTGGITEAFF | TGTGCCAGCTCACCAGGCACAGGGGGTATTACTGAAGCTTTCTTT
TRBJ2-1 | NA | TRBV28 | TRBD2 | CASSSPGTTNNEQFF | TGTGCCAGCTCATCTCCCGGGACTACCAACAATGAGCAGTTCTTC
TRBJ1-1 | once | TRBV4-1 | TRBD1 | CASSQAGLGTGVNTEAFF | TGCGCCAGCAGCCAAGCCGGCCTCGGGACAGGAGTGAACACTGAAGCTTTCTTT
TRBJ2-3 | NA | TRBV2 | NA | CASSEGGGISTDTQYF | TGTGCCAGCAGTGAAGGGGGCGGGATCAGCACAGATACGCAGTATTTT
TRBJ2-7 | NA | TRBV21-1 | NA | CASSKGANTPISYEQYF | TGTGCCAGCAGCAAGGGGGCCAACACACCTATCTCCTACGAGCAGTACTTC
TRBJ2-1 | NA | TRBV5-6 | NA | CASRPVDWLNEQFF | TGTGCCAGCAGACCGGTAGACTGGCTCAATGAGCAGTTCTTC
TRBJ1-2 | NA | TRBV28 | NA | CASRRDGAYGYTF | TGTGCCAGCAGGCGGGACGGGGCTTATGGCTACACCTTC
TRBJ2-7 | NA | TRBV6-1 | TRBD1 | CASSDWTGATSYEQYF | TGTGCCAGCAGTGACTGGACAGGGGCTACTTCCTACGAGCAGTACTTC
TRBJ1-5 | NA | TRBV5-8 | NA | CASRVQDYQPQHF | TGTGCCAGCAGAGTACAGGATTATCAGCCCCAGCATTTT
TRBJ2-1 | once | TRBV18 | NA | CASSPLSPVLGDEQFF | TGTGCCAGCTCACCACTTAGTCCAGTGCTGGGGGATGAGCAGTTCTTC
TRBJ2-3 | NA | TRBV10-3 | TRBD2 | CAITERWSGGPDTQYF | TGTGCCATCACCGAAAGGTGGAGCGGGGGCCCGGATACGCAGTATTTT
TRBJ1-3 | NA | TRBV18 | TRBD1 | CASSPRTGELSGNTIYF | TGTGCCAGCTCACCGAGGACAGGGGAGTTGTCTGGAAACACCATATATTTT
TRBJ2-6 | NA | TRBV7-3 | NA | CASSLTGASGANVLTF | TGTGCCAGCAGCTTAACAGGGGCCTCTGGGGCCAACGTCCTGACTTTC
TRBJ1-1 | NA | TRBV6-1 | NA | CASSEAVFGTEAFF | TGTGCCAGCAGTGAAGCGGTATTTGGCACTGAAGCTTTCTTT
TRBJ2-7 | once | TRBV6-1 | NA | CASSSAPGSPYEQYF | TGTGCCAGCAGTTCGGCCCCCGGGTCCCCCTACGAGCAGTACTTC
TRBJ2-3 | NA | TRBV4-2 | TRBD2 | CASSSSGIGTDTQYF | TGTGCCAGCAGTAGTAGCGGGATAGGCACAGATACGCAGTATTTT
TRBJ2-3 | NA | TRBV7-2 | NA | CASSPRTDTQYF | TGTGCCAGCAGCCCGAGAACAGATACGCAGTATTTT
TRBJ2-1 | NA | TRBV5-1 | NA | CASSLGPGNEQFF | TGCGCCAGCAGCTTGGGTCCCGGGAATGAGCAGTTCTTC
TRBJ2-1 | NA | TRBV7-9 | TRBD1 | CASSQGLGTALGNEQFF | TGTGCCAGCAGCCAGGGGCTGGGGACAGCCTTAGGGAATGAGCAGTTCTTC
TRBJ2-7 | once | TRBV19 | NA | CASSIYQGTHYEQYF | TGTGCCAGTAGTATATATCAGGGGACCCACTACGAGCAGTACTTC
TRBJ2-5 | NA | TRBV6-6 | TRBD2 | CASSAALAGGQETQYF | TGTGCCAGCAGCGCTGCACTAGCGGGAGGCCAAGAGACCCAGTACTTC
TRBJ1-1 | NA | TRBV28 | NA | CASKRGGNTEAFF | TGTGCCAGCAAACGTGGGGGGAACACTGAAGCTTTCTTT
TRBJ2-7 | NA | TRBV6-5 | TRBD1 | CASSYPGTGLQGVQYF | TGTGCCAGCAGTTACCCCGGGACAGGTCTACAAGGTGTGCAGTACTTC